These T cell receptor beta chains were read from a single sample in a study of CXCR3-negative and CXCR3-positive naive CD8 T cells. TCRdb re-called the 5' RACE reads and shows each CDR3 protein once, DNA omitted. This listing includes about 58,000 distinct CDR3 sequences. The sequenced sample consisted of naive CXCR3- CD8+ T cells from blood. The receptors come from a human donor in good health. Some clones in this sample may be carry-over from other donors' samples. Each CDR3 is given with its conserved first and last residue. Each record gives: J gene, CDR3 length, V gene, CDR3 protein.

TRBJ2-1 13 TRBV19 CASSIVDINEQFF
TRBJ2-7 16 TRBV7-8 CASSLRLAGAAYEQYF
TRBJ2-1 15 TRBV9 CASSVARDNYNEQFF
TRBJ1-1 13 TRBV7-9 CASSLGSGKAPFF
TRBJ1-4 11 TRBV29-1 CSATGVGKLFF
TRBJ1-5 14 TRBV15 CATSRDRGNQPQHF
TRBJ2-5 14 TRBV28 CASSFGGGPETQYF
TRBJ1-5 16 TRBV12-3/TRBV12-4 CASSPTPPTANQPQHF
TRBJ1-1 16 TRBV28 CASSFLTGGKNTEAFF
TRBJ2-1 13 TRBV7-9 CAISGQGVNEQFF
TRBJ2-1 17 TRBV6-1 CASSEGLAGYSYNEQFF